This T cell receptor (beta chain) was captured in a study of cytomegalovirus exposure and HLA in healthy donors. Looking at the study overall: Earlier results showed approximately 120 million unique TCR beta sequences derived from approximately 170 million T cells. Study outcomes and limitations: For most TCR sequences rarity was the rule, although some public TCRs occurred in many donors. It was in a later analysis that TCR association rates were seen to vary by HLA locus, highest for DRB1 and lowest for HLA-C.

The length of the CDR3 is 12 residues. Germline V gene data show CDR1 as MNHEY and CDR2 as SVGAGI. Trimming removed 5 bases from V and 8 bases from J; junction bases left unmatched: 5. As regards this clone: The antigen remains undetermined.

This PCR relied on a set of 60 Vbeta primers and 13 Jbeta primers. Here immunoSEQ multiplex PCR was the method, and the copy in TCRdb shows in-frame clones only, minus some. The table gives about 99,000 clones; the top ten clones make up around 3.5% of it. The TCR originated in a man aged 35-49 years in good health and CMV-seronegative. The chain has TRBV6-5 and TRBJ1-2; 7 bases line up with TRBD1. The sample comprised PBMCs. The CDR3 nucleotides are TGTGCCAGCAGTGAGGGGGCGTGGGGCTACACCTTC. As protein: CASSEGAWGYTF.